One and the same sample provided the 23 T cell receptor beta chains below, sequenced in a study of T cells in Graves' hyperthyroidism and ophthalmopathy (dated by TCRdb to between 2017 and 2020). Library creation used multiplex PCR. The instrument given in TCRdb is Illumina HiSeq 2000. TCR beta CDR3 regions were amplified from RNA transcripts. For the first round of RT-PCR on the TCR CDR3, the HTBI primer set was used together with the Qiagen OneStep RT-PCR kit. TCRdb reran the public reads through fastp at Q25 and MiXCR, keeping productive beta chains. Under each unique CDR3 protein, matching rows form one entry showing the most common genes and DNA. The sample table lists 350,000 to 500,000 distinct CDR3 sequences, roughly 15% of them with a count of one. The ten largest clones capture 5.3% of the sample. The material sequenced was blood. The origin of the receptors is a woman between 18 and 29 years old with Graves' hyperthyroidism.

About this clonotype itself: This may stem from a read error, because a much larger clone lies one nucleotide away. This sequence joins TRBV10-1 and TRBJ2-3; D is ambiguous. The J call is uncertain, as TRBJ1-5 better fits the DNA end. This CDR3 has 11 amino acids. Per the germline V gene, CDR1 is WNHNN and CDR2 is SYGVQD (reference sequence). CDR3 sequence reads: CASSDGGTQHF. CDR3 DNA sequence: TGCGCCAGCAGTGACGGAGGTACGCAGCATTTT.

This clonotype was counted at least ten times. The chain joins TRBV4-2 to TRBJ2-7; 11 bases are a match to TRBD2. The V segment lost 0 bases and the J segment 3 bases; nucleotides outside the gene matches: 4. The germline V gene has CDR1 LGHNA and CDR2 YNFKEQ. This CDR3 spans 16 amino acids. In DNA, the CDR3 is TGTGCCAGCAGCCAAGATCGACTAGCGGGGATCTACGAGCAGTACTTC. Translation: CASSQDRLAGIYEQYF.

This clonotype has at least ten counts. The chain uses TRBV7-8 and TRBJ2-7, with D possibly being TRBD1 (6 bases). The length of the CDR3 is 15 residues. CDR1 and CDR2 (germline): SGHVS, FQNEAQ. Trimming stripped 5 bases from V and 3 bases from J, with 17 bases between. The CDR3 sequence: CASSPRPGQFYEQYF. The CDR3, as DNA: TGTGCCAGCAGCCCCAGACCCGGACAGTTCTACGAGCAGTACTTC. The whole variable domain, filled in from reference TRBV7-8 and TRBJ2-7, reads GAGVSQSPRYKVAKRGQDVALRCDPISGHVSLFWYQQALGQGPEFLTYFQNEAQLDKSGLPSDRFFAERPEGSVSTLKIQRTQQEDSAVYLCASSPRPGQFYEQYFGPGTRLTVT.

In its sample, this clonotype was seen many times. This sequence joins TRBV2 and TRBJ2-7; D possibly uses TRBD1 or TRBD2 (5 bases each). The CDR3 totals 12 residues. V lost 5 bases and J 7 bases, leaving 12 bases between the germline ends. Germline V gene sequence: CDR1 SNHLY, CDR2 FYNNEI. The CDR3 loop reads CASSSGPGEQYF. CDR3 coding DNA: TGTGCCAGCAGTAGCGGACCAGGGGAGCAGTACTTC.

Ten or more counts support this clonotype. CDR3 DNA sequence: TGTGCCAGCAGCCAAGGGAAAAGCGGGACGATTTTAGAGACCCAGTACTTC. This codes for CASSQGKSGTILETQYF. The rearrangement uses TRBV4-2 and TRBJ2-5; 7 bases match TRBD2. Germline assignment: CDR1 LGHNA and CDR2 YNFKEQ. Trimming took 1 base from V and 4 from J; bases not matched to a gene: 12. The CDR3 has 17 amino acids.

This clonotype was recorded many times. This sequence joins TRBV29-1 and TRBJ1-1, with no clear D. The V and J ends lost 4 bases and 7 bases respectively, with 16 bases between them. Germline CDR1 is SQVTM and CDR2 is ANQGSEA. This CDR3 spans 13 amino acids. The CDR3 bases are TGCAGCGTTGTCCGCCTCCGAGAACTTGAAGCTTTCTTT. As protein: CSVVRLRELEAFF. Full variable domain (outside the CDR3, taken from reference TRBV29-1 and TRBJ1-1): SAVISQKPSRDICQRGTSLTIQCQVDSQVTMMFWYRQQPGQSLTLIATANQGSEATYESGFVIDKFPISRPNLTFSTLTVSNMSPEDSSIYLCSVVRLRELEAFFGQGTRLTVV.

This clonotype has more than one count but fewer than ten. The J gene is TRBJ1-2, the V gene TRBV19; 9 nucleotides line up with TRBD1. CDR1 LNHDA and CDR2 SQIVND come from the germline V gene (reference sequence). The ends lost 8 bases at V and 5 bases at J; junction bases unmatched: 9. This CDR3 has 14 residues. The CDR3 protein is CASHAGTGIYGYTF. The CDR3, as DNA: TGTGCCAGTCATGCCGGGACAGGGATATATGGCTACACCTTC.

With respect to this clonotype: This could be a read error, since a much larger clone is one nucleotide away. The rearrangement joins TRBV2 to TRBJ2-7, with a tentative D call TRBD2 (6 bases). V shed 0 bases and J shed 7 bases, with 10 bases lying between them. Germline-derived CDR1 and CDR2 are SNHLY and FYNNEI. CDR3 length: 13 residues. CDR3 residues: CASSEAGSGEQYF. As DNA, the CDR3 is TGTGCCAGCAGTGAAGCCGGGAGTGGAGAGCAGTACTTC.

This chain uses TRBV19 with TRBJ1-2; D might be TRBD1 (6 bases). The germline V gene has CDR1 LNHDA and CDR2 SQIVND (reference sequence). Trimming removed 5 bases at V and 2 bases at J, with 15 bases between. The CDR3 is made up of 15 amino acids. The CDR3 bases are TGTGCCAGTAGTCCGATACTACAGGGCAACTATGGCTACACCTTC. Protein: CASSPILQGNYGYTF.

The rearrangement uses TRBV11-2 and TRBJ2-7, with 7 bases identical to TRBD1. CDR3 length equals 16 residues. Trimming took 1 base from V and 3 from J; bases not matched to a gene: 9. Germline CDR1 is SGHAT and CDR2 is FQNNGV. The CDR3 reads CASSLAPDRDNYEQYF. As DNA, the CDR3 is TGTGCCAGCAGCTTAGCCCCCGACAGGGATAACTACGAGCAGTACTTC.

This clonotype was detected many times. The V and J genes are TRBV4-3 and TRBJ2-7; a possible D gene is TRBD1 (6 bases). CDR3 size: 15 residues. V was shortened by 1 base and J by 3 bases, with 13 bases between the two germline ends. Germline CDR1 LGHNA, CDR2 YSLEER. CDR3 residues: CASSQVKGQIYEQYF. In nucleotides, the CDR3 is TGCGCCAGCAGCCAAGTAAAAGGACAGATCTACGAGCAGTACTTC.

J is TRBJ2-2 and V is TRBV13; 12 positions match TRBD2. Germline trimming cut 5 bases from V and 5 bases from J; bases unmatched to any gene: 6. Per germline, CDR1 PRHDT and CDR2 FYEKMQ (reference sequence). CDR3 size: 16 residues. CDR3 protein: CASSTLAGGPTGELFF. Here the CDR3 DNA reads TGTGCCAGCAGCACCCTAGCGGGAGGGCCTACCGGGGAGCTGTTTTTT.

This clonotype was seen ten or more times. This chain links TRBV7-8 with TRBJ2-3; no reliable D call. The germline CDR1 and CDR2 sequences are SGHVS and FQNEAQ. The CDR3 sequence is 14 residues long. The ends were cut back, 6 bases at V and 2 bases at J, with 12 bases in the middle. For the CDR3, the DNA is TGTGCCAGCAGGCCAACCTTAGACACAGATACGCAGTATTTT. This sequence encodes CASRPTLDTDTQYF.

There are a few counts of this clonotype. The rearrangement uses TRBV3-1 and TRBJ1-2; 9 positions match TRBD1. Germline V gene data show CDR1 as LGHDT and CDR2 as YNNKEL (reference sequence). After removal of 1 base from V and 7 bases from J, the junction contained 1 base not matched to a gene. The CDR3 spans 13 residues. CDR3 coding DNA: TGTGCCAGCAGCCAAGGGACAGGGGCTGGCTACACCTTC. Translation: CASSQGTGAGYTF.

The rearrangement uses TRBV6-2 or TRBV6-3 and TRBJ1-3; D may be TRBD1 (6 bases). Germline values: CDR1 MNHEY, CDR2 SVGEGT. The CDR3 extends over 16 amino acids. V was shortened by 5 bases and J by 0 bases, with 14 bases between the two germline ends. The CDR3 nucleotides are TGTGCCAGCAGTCCGGCAGGGGAAATCTCTGGAAACACCATATATTTT. As protein: CASSPAGEISGNTIYF.

This clonotype was recorded many times. The chain links TRBV7-9 to TRBJ2-5; 7 bases align to TRBD1. J gave up 1 base and V 3 bases, and 2 bases lay outside the gene matches. Germline values: CDR1 SEHNR, CDR2 FQNEAQ (reference sequence). The CDR3 loop spans 14 amino acids. As DNA, the CDR3 is TGTGCCAGCAGCTTGACAGGGCTCCAAGAGACCCAGTACTTC. Translated, it gives CASSLTGLQETQYF.

Of note for this clonotype: Just one base apart from a much larger clone, this may be a read error. The V gene is TRBV7-8, the J gene TRBJ2-7; TRBD1 or TRBD2 may be the D gene (6 bases each). The CDR3 runs 14 residues. CDR1 SGHVS and CDR2 FQNEAQ come from the germline V gene. CDR3 protein: CANSPGDTSYEQYF. CDR3 in DNA: TGTGCCAACAGCCCGGGGGACACGTCCTACGAGCAGTACTTC.

CDR3: CSAKEDGSTRLSYNEQFF. CDR3 coding DNA: TGCAGTGCTAAAGAGGATGGATCGACACGACTTTCCTACAATGAGCAGTTCTTC. The chain uses TRBV20-1 and TRBJ2-1; no definite D call. The V end lost 4 bases, the J end lost 1 base, and 23 bases lay between the germline ends. CDR3 length: 18 amino acids. Germline values: CDR1 DFQATT, CDR2 SNEGSKA (reference sequence).

This chain uses TRBV4-1 with TRBJ2-7; possibly TRBD1 for D (6 bases). Trimming removed 4 bases at V and 1 base at J, with 14 bases between. The length of the CDR3 is 15 residues. The germline V gene encodes CDR1 MGHRA and CDR2 YSYEKL. CDR3 in amino acids: CASSPYLDRSYEQYF. In DNA, the CDR3 is TGCGCCAGCAGCCCCTACCTGGACAGATCCTACGAGCAGTACTTC.

This sequence joins TRBV5-1 and TRBJ2-1; no definite D call. Germline V CDR1 and CDR2: SGHRS, YFSETQ. V lost 1 base to trimming and J lost 7 bases, with 6 bases between them. The CDR3 has 12 amino acids. The CDR3 protein is CASSLLENEQFF. CDR3 DNA sequence: TGCGCCAGCAGCTTGCTGGAGAATGAGCAGTTCTTC.

At least ten counts were recorded for this clonotype. The chain carries TRBV29-1 and TRBJ2-7, with a weak D call TRBD1 (7 bases). Per the germline V gene, CDR1 is SQVTM and CDR2 is ANQGSEA. The CDR3 has 13 amino acids. Trimming removed 7 bases at V and 0 bases at J, with 13 bases between. The CDR3 DNA sequence: TGCAGCGGCGGGGACAGCCCCTCCTACGAGCAGTACTTC. Protein sequence: CSGGDSPSYEQYF.

The table lists this clonotype with many counts. V and J are TRBV30 and TRBJ1-2; a weak D match, TRBD1 (6 bases). Germline CDR1 and CDR2: GTSNPN and SVGIG (reference sequence). The CDR3 runs 12 residues. The V end was cut by 4 bases, the J end by 8 bases, with 14 bases between. CDR3 region: CAWMQGLYGYTF. The CDR3 nucleotides read TGTGCCTGGATGCAGGGGCTTTACGGCTACACCTTC.

The DNA of the CDR3 is TGTGCCAGCAGCGACTCCCCGGGGGGGTCGAACACTGAAGCTTTCTTT. It yields the protein CASSDSPGGSNTEAFF. The rearrangement links TRBV7-2 to TRBJ1-1; TRBD1 is a possible D gene (5 bases). This CDR3 contains 16 residues. Germline V CDR1 and CDR2: SGHTA, FQGNSA. The germline V and J ends were trimmed by 5 bases and 1 base, with 17 bases remaining between them.